This T cell receptor (beta chain) is drawn from a study of T cells in Graves' hyperthyroidism and ophthalmopathy. Germline values: CDR1 SEHNR, CDR2 FQNEAQ (reference sequence). This CDR3 region has 13 residues. Note on this clonotype: Antigen unknown. A read error may account for a junction end that differs from germline.

The investigators amplified TCR beta CDR3 regions from RNA transcripts. HTBI primers were employed in a first-round RT-PCR of the TCR CDR3. TCRdb reanalysed the multiplex PCR reads using MiXCR and keeps one entry per CDR3 protein. There are fewer than 850,000 distinct CDR3 sequences in the sample; around 16% occur only once, and roughly 16% lies in the top ten. The source of the PBMCs was 9.5 to 10 ml of fresh peripheral blood. The study, taken as a whole, reports: Within blood appeared most thyroid clonotypes that had expanded above 0.001.

The source of this sequence is a man in his fifties with Graves' hyperthyroidism. Sequenced input: blood. The gene calls are TRBV7-9 and TRBJ2-7; 9 nucleotides align to TRBD2. CDR3 coding DNA: TGTGCCAGCAGCCCAGCGGGAGGTAACGAGCAGTGCTTC. It is translated as CASSPAGGNEQCF. The variable domain in full, completed from reference TRBV7-9 and TRBJ2-7, reads DTGVSQNPRHKITKRGQNVTFRCDPISEHNRLYWYRQTLGQGPEFLTYFQNEAQLEKSRLLSDRFSAERPKGSFSTLEIQRTEQGDSAMYLCASSPAGGNEQCFGPGTRLTVT.